This passage covers 27 T cell receptor beta chains from one sample sequenced in a study of PD-L1 blockade in urothelial cancer. Sequenced by immunoSEQ multiplex PCR; TCRdb stores in-frame clones only, minus some. The table lists about 36,000 clones, roughly 36% of them singletons. Sequenced material: tumor tissue, taken before atezolizumab (anti-PD-L1) treatment. The receptor source for this set is a man in his 60s with urothelial cancer.

This sequence joins TRBV12-5 and TRBJ2-3; D possibly uses TRBD1 or TRBD2 (5 bases each). Germline V CDR1 and CDR2: LGHNT, FRNRAP. This CDR3 is built from 17 residues. The V end was cut by 0 bases, the J end by 2 bases, with 15 bases between. CDR3 region: CASGLVHGGRDTDTQYF. CDR3 bases: TGTGCTAGTGGTTTGGTACATGGGGGACGGGACACAGATACGCAGTATTTT. The whole variable domain, remainder taken from reference TRBV12-5 and TRBJ2-3, is DARVTQTPRHKVTEMGQEVTMRCQPILGHNTVFWYRQTMMQGLELLAYFRNRAPLDDSGMPKDRFSAEMPDATLATLKIQPSEPRDSAVYFCASGLVHGGRDTDTQYFGPGTRLTVL.

The chain joins TRBV18 to TRBJ2-4, with 7 bases identical to TRBD1. The CDR3 has 16 amino acids. After removal of 0 bases from V and 1 base from J, the junction contained 3 bases not matched to a gene. The germline CDR1 and CDR2 sequences are KGHSH and LQKENI. Here the CDR3 reads CASSPPGGSAKNIQYF. CDR3 nucleotide sequence: TGTGCCAGCTCACCACCAGGGGGCTCGGCCAAAAACATTCAGTACTTC.

This clone showed up many times. V and J are TRBV11-3 and TRBJ2-2, with 7 bases lining up with TRBD2. J was trimmed by 4 bases and V by 5 bases; bases with no gene match: 10. There are 16 residues in the CDR3. The germline CDR1 and CDR2 sequences are SGHNT and YENEEA. CDR3: CASSPGGAGTTGELFF. The DNA of the CDR3 is TGTGCCAGCAGCCCCGGGGGAGCGGGGACCACCGGGGAGCTGTTTTTT.

The J gene is TRBJ2-1, the V gene TRBV9; D is unclear. CDR3 length equals 13 residues. Germline loops: CDR1 SGDLS, CDR2 YYNGEE. V was clipped by 2 bases and J by 1 base, with 4 bases between them. CDR3 in amino acids: CASSVQSYNEQFF. CDR3 DNA: TGTGCCAGCAGCGTCCAGTCCTACAATGAGCAGTTCTTC.

The chain joins TRBV19 to TRBJ2-1; no clear D gene. CDR1 LNHDA and CDR2 SQIVND come from the germline V gene (reference sequence). This CDR3 has 13 residues. Trimming shortened V by 3 bases and J by 9 bases, and 12 bases separated the two germline ends. The CDR3 loop reads CASSMRRSVEQFF. The CDR3 DNA reads TGTGCCAGTAGTATGAGGAGATCGGTTGAGCAGTTCTTC.

This clone has only a few counts. This sequence joins TRBV19 and TRBJ2-4, with D possibly matching TRBD2 (5 bases). V was trimmed by 6 bases and J by 0 bases, leaving 15 bases between them. Germline V gene data show CDR1 as LNHDA and CDR2 as SQIVND (reference sequence). CDR3 length: 16 residues. The CDR3 here is CASSDRRLVAKNIQYF. The CDR3 DNA sequence: TGTGCCAGTAGCGACCGGAGGCTTGTAGCCAAAAACATTCAGTACTTC. The variable domain in full, with the rest retrieved from reference TRBV19 and TRBJ2-4, is DGGITQSPKYLFRKEGQNVTLSCEQNLNHDAMYWYRQDPGQGLRLIYYSQIVNDFQKGDIAEGYSVSREKKESFPLTVTSAQKNPTAFYLCASSDRRLVAKNIQYFGAGTRLSVL.

The gene calls are TRBV1 and TRBJ2-1; the D call TRBD2 from the table was never checked on the DNA. TRBV1 is designated a pseudogene. The CDR3 runs 16 residues. The chain's CDR3 is CASSQDHRIPYNEQFF. As DNA, the CDR3 is TGCGCCAGCAGCCAAGATCATAGAATTCCATACAATGAGCAGTTCTTC.

This clone was observed a few times. The V and J genes are TRBV30 and TRBJ1-1; the match to TRBD1 covers 10 bases. Germline trimming cut 2 bases from V and 2 bases from J; bases unmatched to any gene: 5. Germline V gene lookup returns CDR1 GTSNPN and CDR2 SVGIG (reference sequence). There are 15 residues in the CDR3. The CDR3 spells CAWSTRDRGNTEAFF. The CDR3 DNA follows: TGTGCCTGGAGTACCAGGGACAGGGGAAACACTGAAGCTTTCTTT.

This rearrangement joins TRBV5-1 to TRBJ1-6; D not certain. The ends were cut back, 4 bases at V and 5 bases at J, with 10 bases in the middle. CDR3 length: 14 residues. From germline, CDR1 is SGHRS and CDR2 YFSETQ. The CDR3 here is CASSERTNNSPLHF. The CDR3 DNA reads TGCGCCAGCAGCGAACGGACTAATAATTCACCCCTCCACTTT.

This clone has more than one count but fewer than ten. The chain combines TRBV19 with TRBJ1-1; 7 bases map to TRBD1. There are 19 residues in the CDR3. Germline CDR1 is LNHDA and CDR2 is SQIVND (reference sequence). The V gene end was trimmed by 4 bases and the J gene end by 4 bases; junction bases not matched to a gene: 21. For the CDR3, the DNA is TGTGCCAGTAGTACCCTGTCCCCCCGACAGGGCGGGGGTGCCACTGAAGCTTTCTTT. This encodes CASSTLSPRQGGGATEAFF.

This clone was observed a handful of times. This sequence joins TRBV6-8 and TRBJ2-5; 7 bases are a match to TRBD1. This CDR3 region has 16 residues. The V gene's germline CDR1 is MNHGY and CDR2 SAAAGT. Trimming took 2 bases from V and 1 from J; bases not matched to a gene: 7. CDR3 loop: CASSYRRQGLQETQYF. The CDR3 DNA reads as TGTGCCAGCAGTTACCGACGACAGGGCCTCCAAGAGACCCAGTACTTC.

J is TRBJ2-2 and V is TRBV6-8, with D possibly TRBD2 on 6 matching bases. There are 13 residues in the CDR3. The ends were cut back, 2 bases at V and 7 bases at J, with 8 bases in the middle. The germline gives CDR1 MNHGY, CDR2 SAAAGT. The CDR3 nucleotides read TGTGCCAGCAGTTACCAGGAGGGCGGGGAGCTGTTTTTT. Translation: CASSYQEGGELFF.

This clone has more than one count but fewer than ten. This chain connects TRBV6-7 to TRBJ2-7; weak D call: TRBD2 (5 bases). TRBV6-7 is designated an ORF whose function remains uncertain. The CDR3 consists of 15 residues. V shed 2 bases and J shed 2 bases, with 13 bases lying between them. The CDR3 protein is CASSYRGPGTYEQYF. The CDR3 DNA follows: TGTGCCAGCAGTTACCGAGGGCCGGGGACCTACGAGCAGTACTTC.

The chain recombines TRBV29-1 with TRBJ2-2, with TRBD1 identical over 7 bases. After removal of 6 bases from V and 3 bases from J, the junction contained 7 bases not matched to a gene. Germline CDR1 is SQVTM and CDR2 is ANQGSEA. CDR3 length: 14 residues. In nucleotides, the CDR3 is TGCAGCGTCCAAACGCAGGGGGACACCGGGGAGCTGTTTTTT. This codes for CSVQTQGDTGELFF.

The genes are TRBV18 and TRBJ1-4; D is uncertain. The CDR3 has 15 residues. Deletions cut 5 bases from V and 5 bases from J, with 15 bases between. CDR1 KGHSH and CDR2 LQKENI come from the germline V gene. In nucleotides, the CDR3 is TGTGCCAGCTCAGGTAGCCTTAACTTCAATGAAAAACTGTTTTTT. Protein: CASSGSLNFNEKLFF.

This clone was seen a few times. The rearrangement links TRBV1 to TRBJ2-7; no DNA check was done on the table's D call, TRBD2. TRBV1 is classified as a pseudogene. The CDR3 is made up of 16 amino acids. CDR3 in DNA: TGCGCCAGCAGCCAAGGTCCTAGCGGGAGGATGTACGAGCAGTACTTC. Translated, it gives CASSQGPSGRMYEQYF.

A few counts support this clone. This chain joins TRBV7-6 and TRBJ2-2; D tentatively reads TRBD1 or TRBD2 (5 bases each). The V gene lost 5 bases and the J gene lost 2 bases, with 15 bases spanning the gap. CDR1 is SGHVS and CDR2 is FNYEAQ in the germline V gene. The CDR3 runs 16 residues. CDR3 in DNA: TGTGCCAGCAGCGCCGCCGGGACGGAAAACACCGGGGAGCTGTTTTTT. Translated, it gives CASSAAGTENTGELFF.

There are a few counts of this clone. The V and J genes are TRBV15 and TRBJ2-1, with 9 bases identical to TRBD2. The ends lost 5 bases at V and 9 bases at J; junction bases unmatched: 17. This CDR3 region has 17 residues. Germline loops: CDR1 LNHNV, CDR2 YYDKDF (reference sequence). CDR3 protein: CATSADLGTSPIGEQFF. CDR3 nucleotide sequence: TGTGCCACCAGCGCTGATCTTGGGACTAGCCCGATCGGTGAGCAGTTCTTC.

This clone was seen only a few times. V and J are TRBV5-1 and TRBJ1-2, with a weak D call TRBD1 (6 bases). V was trimmed by 0 bases and J by 6 bases, leaving 18 bases between them. In germline, CDR1 is SGHRS, CDR2 YFSETQ. The CDR3 consists of 16 residues. The CDR3 sequence is CASSLASGGKGDGYTF. The CDR3 region has the DNA TGCGCCAGCAGCTTGGCTAGTGGGGGCAAGGGGGATGGCTACACCTTC.

This clone was detected a few times. This chain uses TRBV30 with TRBJ1-6, with TRBD1 identical over 8 bases. The CDR3 runs 14 residues. The trim removed 4 bases at V and 5 bases at J, leaving 4 bases unmatched. CDR1 and CDR2 (germline): GTSNPN, SVGIG (reference sequence). The CDR3 bases are TGTGCCTGGAAGGGACAGGTAGATAATTCACCCCTCCACTTT. Amino acid sequence: CAWKGQVDNSPLHF.

The V gene is TRBV30, the J gene TRBJ1-1, with 10 bases that match TRBD1. J lost 8 bases, V lost 0 bases, and 3 bases had no gene match. The germline V gene has CDR1 GTSNPN and CDR2 SVGIG (reference sequence). This CDR3 is built from 13 residues. The CDR3 DNA is TGTGCCTGGAGTGTTGGGACAGGGGACGAAGCTTTCTTT. It translates to CAWSVGTGDEAFF.

This clone was detected only once. The rearrangement joins TRBV15 to TRBJ2-2; no firm D call. The V and J ends lost 3 bases and 5 bases respectively, with 13 bases between them. Germline lookup yields CDR1 LNHNV and CDR2 YYDKDF (reference sequence). The CDR3 has 15 amino acids. The CDR3 sequence: CATSRDLSGTGELFF. CDR3 nucleotides: TGTGCCACCAGCAGGGATCTCTCCGGGACCGGGGAGCTGTTTTTT.

This clone has more than one count but fewer than ten. V gene TRBV15 combines with J gene TRBJ2-3; no firm D call. This CDR3 region has 15 residues. V was trimmed by 0 bases and J by 5 bases, leaving 12 bases between them. Germline lookup yields CDR1 LNHNV and CDR2 YYDKDF (reference sequence). CDR3 region: CATSRDASTGDTQYF. CDR3 bases: TGTGCCACCAGCAGAGATGCATCAACCGGAGATACGCAGTATTTT.

This clone was counted a few times. Here the CDR3 DNA reads TGTGCCAGCAGCTTAAGGGGGAGGAGCACAGATACGCAGTATTTT. Translating gives CASSLRGRSTDTQYF. J is TRBJ2-3 and V is TRBV11-3; either TRBD1 or TRBD2 may supply D (6 bases each). Trimming took off 2 bases at V and 0 bases at J, with 9 bases between the two ends. Germline V gene sequence: CDR1 SGHNT, CDR2 YENEEA. This CDR3 has 15 residues.

The V and J genes are TRBV19 and TRBJ1-6; D remains ambiguous. There are 15 residues in the CDR3. Looked up from germline, CDR1 is LNHDA and CDR2 is SQIVND (reference sequence). V lost 6 bases and J lost 9, with 18 bases in between. In DNA form, the CDR3 reads TGTGCCAGTAGCCCTTCGGAGGGAATTGGTTCACCCCTCCACTTT. It translates to CASSPSEGIGSPLHF.

V is TRBV19 and J is TRBJ2-7, with 8 bases that match TRBD1. CDR3 length: 15 amino acids. The V and J ends lost 5 bases and 1 base, in that order; junction bases with no gene match: 7. Germline CDR1 LNHDA, CDR2 SQIVND (reference sequence). This CDR3 reads CASSAPGQVSYEQYF. CDR3 coding DNA: TGTGCCAGTAGTGCACCGGGACAGGTATCCTACGAGCAGTACTTC.

CDR3 DNA: TGTGCCAGCAGCTTGAGACTAGGAGGAGATACGCAGTATTTT. Its translation: CASSLRLGGDTQYF. The chain links TRBV11-3 to TRBJ2-3, with TRBD2 as a possible D gene (6 bases). Germline V gene data show CDR1 as SGHNT and CDR2 as YENEEA. CDR3 size: 14 residues. Trimming cost V 3 bases and J 5 bases, with 12 bases left between them. Supplemented by reference TRBV11-3 and TRBJ2-3, the full variable domain reads EAGVVQSPRYKIIEKKQPVAFWCNPISGHNTLYWYLQNLGQGPELLIRYENEEAVDDSQLPKDRFSAERLKGVDSTLKIQPAELGDSAVYLCASSLRLGGDTQYFGPGTRLTVL.